These 13 T cell receptor beta chains were all obtained from the same sample, sequenced in a study of cytomegalovirus exposure and HLA in healthy donors. 13 Jbeta primers and 60 Vbeta primers were used for the PCR. Method: immunoSEQ multiplex PCR; TCRdb's copy keeps in-frame clones and lacks some. The profile covers some 110,000 clones, with around 71% appearing a single time and 0.6% to 1% taken by the ten largest. The material sequenced was PBMCs. These receptors were obtained from a boy under 18 in good health and CMV-seronegative.

A few counts support this clone. The CDR3 DNA follows: TGTGCCAGCAGCCAGTGGACAGATAGCAATCAGCCCCAGCATTTT. Translated, it gives CASSQWTDSNQPQHF. This chain uses TRBV4-2 with TRBJ1-5, with D possibly being TRBD1 (6 bases). The germline gives CDR1 LGHNA, CDR2 YNFKEQ. This CDR3 is built from 15 residues. Trimming cost V 3 bases and J 0 bases, with 9 bases left between them.

There are a few counts of this clone. The chain links TRBV5-4 to TRBJ2-3; D is undetermined. V shed 0 bases and J shed 0 bases, with 8 bases lying between them. CDR3 size: 15 residues. Germline CDR1 SGHNT, CDR2 YYREEE (reference sequence). CDR3 region: CASSLGVLSTDTQYF. The CDR3 DNA is TGTGCCAGCAGCTTGGGTGTATTGAGCACAGATACGCAGTATTTT.

The rearrangement uses TRBV2 and TRBJ1-2, with D unresolved. Germline lookup yields CDR1 SNHLY and CDR2 FYNNEI. Between the trimmed V and J ends, which lost 4 bases and 6 bases, there was a span of 6 bases. This CDR3 spans 11 amino acids. Here the CDR3 DNA reads TGTGCCAGCAGTGGACATGATGGCTACACCTTC. Encoded protein: CASSGHDGYTF.

The J gene is TRBJ2-3, the V gene TRBV6-4; TRBD2 agrees at 10 bases. J gave up 4 bases and V 2 bases, and 0 bases lay outside the gene matches. The CDR3 is 14 amino acids. Germline assignment: CDR1 MRHNA and CDR2 SNTAGT. The CDR3 region is CASSDSGGADTQYF. The CDR3 DNA reads as TGTGCCAGCAGTGACAGCGGGGGGGCAGATACGCAGTATTTT.

V is TRBV4-1 and J is TRBJ2-1, with 8 bases lining up with TRBD2. V shed 4 bases and J 4 bases; nucleotides not matched to a gene: 12. CDR3 length: 17 residues. Per germline, CDR1 MGHRA and CDR2 YSYEKL. CDR3 nucleotide sequence: TGCGCCAGCAGCCGGGTCAGCGGGGGAGATAAATACAATGAGCAGTTCTTC. It yields the protein CASSRVSGGDKYNEQFF.

The chain has TRBV7-6 and TRBJ2-1, with D perhaps TRBD2 (6 bases). The CDR3 is 16 amino acids. Germline lookup yields CDR1 SGHVS and CDR2 FNYEAQ. V dropped 5 bases and J dropped 9 bases, with 23 bases sitting between them. The CDR3 region has the DNA TGTGCCAGCAGCGTTTTCGGGGGTGGGGTAGTCGGTGAGCAGTTCTTC. This codes for CASSVFGGGVVGEQFF.

The chain links TRBV29-1 to TRBJ1-1; D not resolved. Trimming took off 5 bases at V and 0 bases at J, with 19 bases between the two ends. In germline, CDR1 is SQVTM, CDR2 ANQGSEA. CDR3 size: 16 residues. The CDR3: CSVRLPGDGMNTEAFF. CDR3 nucleotides: TGCAGCGTTCGACTCCCGGGAGACGGGATGAACACTGAAGCTTTCTTT.

V gene TRBV10-3 combines with J gene TRBJ2-7, with TRBD2 matching over 11 bases. Trimming took 11 bases from V and 4 from J; bases not matched to a gene: 13. This CDR3 has 15 residues. Germline V gene lookup returns CDR1 ENHRY and CDR2 SYGVKD. In DNA form, the CDR3 reads TGTGCCCACAGACCCCTGGGGACTAGCGGTTACGAGCAGTACTTC. It is translated as CAHRPLGTSGYEQYF.

V usage is TRBV4-3 and J usage is TRBJ1-2, with TRBD1 matching 8 bases. The CDR3 is made up of 15 amino acids. CDR1 and CDR2 from the germline V gene are LGHNA and YSLEER. V was pared by 4 bases and J by 8 bases, with 12 bases of the junction left unmatched. The CDR3 reads CASSPQGVRAGGYTF. CDR3 in DNA: TGCGCCAGCAGCCCACAGGGGGTCAGGGCAGGCGGCTACACCTTC.

The genes are TRBV5-1 and TRBJ2-2; the D is unclear. V gave up 0 bases and J gave up 3 bases, with 12 bases separating them. The CDR3 sequence is 16 residues long. The germline V gene encodes CDR1 SGHRS and CDR2 YFSETQ. CDR3 nucleotide sequence: TGCGCCAGCAGCTTGGAGGAATACAGATACACCGGGGAGCTGTTTTTT. It codes for CASSLEEYRYTGELFF.

The V call is TRBV29-1, the J call TRBJ1-2; possible D gene TRBD1, 5 bases. Per germline, CDR1 SQVTM and CDR2 ANQGSEA. Trimming cost V 3 bases and J 1 base, with 9 bases left between them. This CDR3 has 13 amino acids. CDR3 loop: CSVEGDYNYGYTF. DNA for the CDR3: TGCAGCGTTGAGGGGGACTATAACTATGGCTACACCTTC.

The chain employs TRBV7-3 and TRBJ2-1; weak D call: TRBD2 (6 bases). The CDR3 is 15 residues long. Germline lookup yields CDR1 SGHTA and CDR2 FQGTGA. V lost 5 bases, J lost 10 bases, and 21 bases lay in between. The CDR3 bases are TGTGCCAGCAGCAGCGGGCGGGACTCCTGGAACGAGCAGTTCTTC. It yields the protein CASSSGRDSWNEQFF.

The chain joins TRBV7-6 to TRBJ2-5; 13 bases align to TRBD2. Per germline, CDR1 SGHVS and CDR2 FNYEAQ. V dropped 1 base and J dropped 5; count of bases not matched to a gene: 7. This CDR3 is 17 amino acids long. The CDR3 sequence is CASSLGTSGRWWETQYF. In nucleotides, the CDR3 is TGTGCCAGCAGCTTAGGGACTAGCGGGAGATGGTGGGAGACCCAGTACTTC. Variable domain in full (rest from reference TRBV7-6 and TRBJ2-5): GAGVSQSPRYKVTKRGQDVALRCDPISGHVSLYWYRQALGQGPEFLTYFNYEAQQDKSGLPNDRFSAERPEGSISTLTIQRTEQRDSAMYRCASSLGTSGRWWETQYFGPGTRLLVL.